These T cell receptor beta chains were read from a single sample in a study of blood T cell repertoires in COVID-19. Profiled with immunoSEQ multiplex PCR; TCRdb holds only in-frame clones, not every one. The sample includes just over 300,000 clones, roughly 86% seen only once; the top ten take approximately 1.8%. The source material was peripheral blood. The source is a woman younger than 45 with COVID-19, enrolled during active disease. The CDR3 runs from the conserved cysteine through the conserved F or W. Each record gives: J gene, clone size, V gene, D gene, CDR3 protein, CDR3 DNA. A D gene is named only where the DNA matches it firmly. The listing skips clone size in some rows; elsewhere it reads once, few, many or a size class.

j_call: TRBJ2-3; clone_size: .; v_call: TRBV4-2; d_call: .; cdr3_aa: CASSQLDGVTDTQYF; cdr3_nt: TGTGCCAGCAGCCAGCTAGACGGGGTCACAGATACGCAGTATTTT
j_call: TRBJ2-1; clone_size: .; v_call: TRBV6-5; d_call: .; cdr3_aa: CASSYSGAPGQFF; cdr3_nt: TGTGCCAGCAGTTACTCGGGAGCCCCCGGGCAGTTCTTC
j_call: TRBJ2-5; clone_size: .; v_call: TRBV9; d_call: TRBD2; cdr3_aa: CASSSRTSGGQYF; cdr3_nt: TGTGCCAGCAGCTCCCGGACTAGCGGGGGGCAGTACTTC
j_call: TRBJ1-6; clone_size: .; v_call: TRBV19; d_call: .; cdr3_aa: CATHPPGDNSPLHF; cdr3_nt: TGTGCCACCCACCCACCGGGGGATAATTCACCCCTCCACTTT
j_call: TRBJ1-2; clone_size: .; v_call: TRBV7-9; d_call: .; cdr3_aa: CASSPHPQAGYTF; cdr3_nt: TGTGCCAGCAGCCCTCACCCCCAGGCGGGCTACACCTTC
j_call: TRBJ1-2; clone_size: .; v_call: TRBV21-1; d_call: .; cdr3_aa: CASSSGGRGYTF; cdr3_nt: TGTGCCAGCAGCAGTGGAGGAAGAGGCTACACCTTC
j_call: TRBJ1-1; clone_size: .; v_call: TRBV7-2; d_call: .; cdr3_aa: CASSQFQGGNTEAFF; cdr3_nt: TGTGCCAGCAGCCAATTTCAGGGCGGGAACACTGAAGCTTTCTTT
j_call: TRBJ1-6; clone_size: .; v_call: TRBV3-1/TRBV3-2; d_call: .; cdr3_aa: CASSQGQLRSPLHF; cdr3_nt: TGTGCCAGCAGCCAAGGACAGCTTAGATCACCCCTCCACTTT
j_call: TRBJ1-2; clone_size: .; v_call: TRBV2; d_call: TRBD1; cdr3_aa: CASSLYRGNLGYGYTF; cdr3_nt: TGTGCCAGCAGTCTCTACAGGGGTAATTTAGGCTATGGCTACACCTTC
j_call: TRBJ1-6; clone_size: .; v_call: TRBV28; d_call: .; cdr3_aa: CASSGGSRYQNSPLHF; cdr3_nt: TGTGCCAGCAGTGGGGGGTCCAGATACCAAAATTCACCCCTCCACTTT
j_call: TRBJ1-2; clone_size: once; v_call: TRBV2; d_call: TRBD1; cdr3_aa: CASSADRANYGYTF; cdr3_nt: TGTGCCAGCAGCGCAGACAGGGCCAACTATGGCTACACCTTC
j_call: TRBJ1-5; clone_size: .; v_call: TRBV19; d_call: TRBD1; cdr3_aa: CASSKSGGAGQPQHF; cdr3_nt: TGTGCCAGTAGTAAGTCAGGGGGCGCCGGTCAGCCCCAGCATTTT